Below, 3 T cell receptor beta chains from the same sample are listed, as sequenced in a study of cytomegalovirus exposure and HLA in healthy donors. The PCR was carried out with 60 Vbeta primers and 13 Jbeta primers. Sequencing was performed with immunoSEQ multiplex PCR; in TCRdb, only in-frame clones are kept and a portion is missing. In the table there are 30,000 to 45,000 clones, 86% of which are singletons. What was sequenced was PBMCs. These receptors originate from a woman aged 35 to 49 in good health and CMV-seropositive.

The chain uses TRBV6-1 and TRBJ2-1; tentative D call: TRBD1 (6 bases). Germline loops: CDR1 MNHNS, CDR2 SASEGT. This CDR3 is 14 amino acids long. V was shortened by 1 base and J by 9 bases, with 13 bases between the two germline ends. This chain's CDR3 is CASSEETRGFEQFF. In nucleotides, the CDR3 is TGTGCCAGCAGTGAAGAGACCAGGGGATTTGAGCAGTTCTTC.

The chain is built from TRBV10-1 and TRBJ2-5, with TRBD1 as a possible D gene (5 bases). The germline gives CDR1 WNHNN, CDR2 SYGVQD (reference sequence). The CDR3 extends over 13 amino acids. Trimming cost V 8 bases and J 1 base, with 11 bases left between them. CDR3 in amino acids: CASSPQGQETQYF. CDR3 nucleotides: TGCGCCAGCTCACCGCAGGGCCAAGAGACCCAGTACTTC.

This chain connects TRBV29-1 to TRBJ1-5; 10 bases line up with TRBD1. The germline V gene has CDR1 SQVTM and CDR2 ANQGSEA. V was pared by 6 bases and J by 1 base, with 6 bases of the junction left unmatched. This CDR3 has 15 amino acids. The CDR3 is CSVATGGNSNQPQHF. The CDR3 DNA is TGCAGCGTCGCGACAGGGGGCAACAGCAATCAGCCCCAGCATTTT.